What follows are 30 T cell receptor beta chains derived from one specimen sequenced in a study of CD8+CD57+ T cells in acquired aplastic anemia. Whoever was chosen for sequencing had shown CD8+CD57+ cell expansion by flow cytometry. Using genomic DNA as the template, TCR beta VDJ and CDR3 profiling was carried out. From the reads, TCRdb called clonotypes with MiXCR, one entry per CDR3 protein. The table shows around 500,000 distinct CDR3 sequences, with around 32% occurring only once. The sample was sorted CD4+, CD8+, or CD8+CD57+ T cells (not recorded which) from PBMCs. The receptors here all came from a human donor with aplastic anemia.

The chain has TRBV7-2 and TRBJ1-1; a possible D gene is TRBD1 (6 bases). The CDR3 length is 15 residues. Trimming removed 4 bases at V and 4 bases at J, with 16 bases between. Germline V gene sequence: CDR1 SGHTA, CDR2 FQGNSA. In DNA form, the CDR3 reads TGTGCCAGCAGCTCGAAGGGAGGGGGGAGCACTGAAGCTTTCTTT. Its translation is CASSSKGGGSTEAFF. The full variable domain, completed using reference TRBV7-2 and TRBJ1-1, is GAGVSQSPSNKVTEKGKDVELRCDPISGHTALYWYRQSLGQGLEFLIYFQGNSAPDKSGLPSDRFSAERTGGSVSTLTIQRTQQEDSAVYLCASSSKGGGSTEAFFGQGTRLTVV.

The rearrangement joins TRBV10-1 to TRBJ1-1; perhaps TRBD1 as D (5 bases). Germline loops: CDR1 WNHNN, CDR2 SYGVQD (reference sequence). The V gene lost 10 bases and the J gene lost 2 bases, with 17 bases spanning the gap. This CDR3 has 14 residues. The CDR3 DNA follows: TGCGCCACCTTGGAGGGGCCGATAAACACTGAAGCTTTCTTT. Translating it yields CATLEGPINTEAFF.

This clonotype was detected ten times or more. The chain employs TRBV7-2 and TRBJ2-7; D unclear. In germline, CDR1 is SGHTA, CDR2 FQGNSA. Trimming removed 1 base at V and 4 bases at J, with 23 bases between. The CDR3 covers 18 residues. The DNA for the CDR3 is TGTGCCAGCAGCTTAGGTAGGGTGCTCGGGCATGACCCTTACGAGCAGTACTTC. Its protein product is CASSLGRVLGHDPYEQYF. Full variable domain (remainder filled in from reference TRBV7-2 and TRBJ2-7): GAGVSQSPSNKVTEKGKDVELRCDPISGHTALYWYRQSLGQGLEFLIYFQGNSAPDKSGLPSDRFSAERTGGSVSTLTIQRTQQEDSAVYLCASSLGRVLGHDPYEQYFGPGTRLTVT.

The table lists this clonotype with a few counts. The gene calls are TRBV10-3 and TRBJ2-5; TRBD1 might be the D (5 bases). The V and J ends lost 3 bases and 9 bases respectively, with 11 bases between them. Germline lookup yields CDR1 ENHRY and CDR2 SYGVKD. There are 12 residues in the CDR3. CDR3 residues: CAISDPGKAQYF. CDR3 coding DNA: TGTGCCATCAGTGACCCAGGGAAAGCCCAGTACTTC.

The chain joins TRBV20-1 to TRBJ1-2; TRBD1 is a possible D gene (5 bases). The CDR3 is made up of 16 amino acids. Per the germline V gene, CDR1 is DFQATT and CDR2 is SNEGSKA (reference sequence). V was cut by 3 bases and J by 2 bases, with 19 bases left in between. The CDR3 loop is CSARPVDRSLNYGYTF. In DNA form, the CDR3 reads TGCAGTGCTAGGCCGGTAGACAGATCCTTAAACTATGGCTACACCTTC.

The chain uses TRBV10-3 and TRBJ1-6; D not resolved. V was trimmed by 0 bases and J by 10 bases, leaving 10 bases between them. The length of the CDR3 is 14 residues. Germline assignment: CDR1 ENHRY and CDR2 SYGVKD. CDR3 in amino acids: CAISESIEESPLHF. The CDR3 DNA is TGTGCCATCAGTGAGTCGATAGAAGAATCACCCCTCCACTTT.

The count of this clonotype is one. The J gene is TRBJ2-7, the V gene TRBV20-1, with D unresolved. The ends were cut back, 1 base at V and 6 bases at J, with 10 bases in the middle. Looked up from germline, CDR1 is DFQATT and CDR2 is SNEGSKA (reference sequence). The CDR3 totals 12 residues. The CDR3 spells CSARVLPGEQYF. The CDR3 DNA follows: TGCAGTGCTAGAGTTCTACCGGGCGAGCAGTACTTC.

The chain employs TRBV24-1 and TRBJ1-2; 8 positions agree with TRBD1. Germline assignment: CDR1 KGHDR and CDR2 SFDVKD. There are 16 residues in the CDR3. V lost 9 bases to trimming and J lost 4 bases; unmatched junction nucleotides: 15. The CDR3 coding sequence is TGTGCCACCGGGCAGGGCAGGGGGCAAGTTAGCTATGGCTACACCTTC. Amino acid sequence: CATGQGRGQVSYGYTF.

This sequence joins TRBV11-2 and TRBJ1-2, with D perhaps matching TRBD1 (6 bases). Germline CDR1 reads SGHAT; CDR2 reads FQNNGV. This CDR3 region has 18 residues. V was cut by 3 bases and J by 5 bases, with 25 bases left in between. The CDR3 DNA follows: TGTGCCAGCAGCTTGGGGCGCCGCCAATCACAGGGTAGTTATGGCTACACCTTC. It codes for CASSLGRRQSQGSYGYTF.

This clonotype was detected only a few times. CDR3 amino acids: CASQYPSGGPYEQYF. The CDR3 DNA follows: TGTGCCTCGCAATATCCTAGCGGGGGACCATACGAGCAGTACTTC. The rearrangement joins TRBV10-3 to TRBJ2-7; 10 bases match TRBD2. The CDR3 has 15 residues. J gave up 4 bases and V 11 bases, and 14 bases lay outside the gene matches. Germline V gene lookup returns CDR1 ENHRY and CDR2 SYGVKD.

This clonotype was observed a handful of times. This rearrangement joins TRBV28 to TRBJ1-2, with 7 nucleotides matching TRBD1. V dropped 5 bases and J dropped 4; count of bases not matched to a gene: 10. Per the germline V gene, CDR1 is MDHEN and CDR2 is SYDVKM. This CDR3 spans 15 amino acids. In nucleotides, the CDR3 is TGTGCCAGCAGTAGACCGACAGGGTTGAGCTATGGCTACACCTTC. Translated: CASSRPTGLSYGYTF.

The rearrangement joins TRBV30 to TRBJ1-2; D is perhaps TRBD1 (6 bases). This CDR3 region has 13 residues. CDR1 and CDR2 from the germline V gene are GTSNPN and SVGIG (reference sequence). This chain's CDR3 is CCCDRDTDYGYTF. Written as DNA, the CDR3 is TGTTGTTGTGACCGGGACACCGACTATGGCTACACCTTC.

The table lists this clonotype with a few counts. The genes are TRBV4-1 and TRBJ2-7, with D hard to call. Germline-derived CDR1 and CDR2 are MGHRA and YSYEKL. There are 15 residues in the CDR3. The ends were cut back, 4 bases at V and 3 bases at J, with 16 bases in the middle. CDR3 residues: CASSRGPMDGYEQYF. Written as DNA, the CDR3 is TGCGCCAGCAGCCGAGGCCCGATGGACGGCTACGAGCAGTACTTC.

Points on this clonotype: The CDR3 does not close with the conserved phenylalanine or tryptophan, likely indicating a read error. The chain carries TRBV20-1 and TRBJ2-7; 8 bases fit TRBD1. Germline CDR1 is DFQATT and CDR2 is SNEGSKA (reference sequence). With V trimmed by 5 bases and J by 3 bases, 9 bases remained unmatched. This CDR3 is built from 14 residues. Here the CDR3 DNA reads TGCAGTGCTGACCCCGGGACAGGAGGCTACGAGCAGTACCTC. Its translation: CSADPGTGGYEQYL.

At least ten counts were recorded for this clonotype. The chain combines TRBV10-3 with TRBJ2-6; D remains unclear. The V gene's germline CDR1 is ENHRY and CDR2 SYGVKD. V was pared by 11 bases and J by 0 bases, with 20 bases between. This CDR3 has 17 amino acids. DNA of the CDR3: TGTGCCGCCACACGGAGTCTAGATCCCTCTGGGGCCAACGTCCTGACTTTC. Translation: CAATRSLDPSGANVLTF.

This clonotype came up a few times. The V gene is TRBV7-9, the J gene TRBJ1-5, with 7 nucleotides matching TRBD1. In germline, CDR1 is SEHNR, CDR2 FQNEAQ (reference sequence). This CDR3 region has 15 residues. Trimming removed 5 bases from V and 1 base from J; junction bases left unmatched: 5. The CDR3 sequence is CASSRDRTSNQPQHF. CDR3 in DNA: TGTGCCAGCAGCCGGGACAGAACCAGCAATCAGCCCCAGCATTTT.

This clonotype turned up a few times. V gene TRBV30 combines with J gene TRBJ1-6; D remains unclear. Between the trimmed V and J ends, which lost 5 bases and 10 bases, there was a span of 9 bases. Germline V CDR1 and CDR2: GTSNPN, SVGIG (reference sequence). The CDR3 consists of 11 residues. The CDR3 coding sequence is TGTGCCTGGGGAGGTAGCTCACCCCTCCACTTT. Protein product: CAWGGSSPLHF.

This clonotype was detected many times. The chain combines TRBV20-1 with TRBJ1-2, with D perhaps TRBD1 (5 bases). Germline V gives CDR1 DFQATT, CDR2 SNEGSKA (reference sequence). Trimming shortened V by 3 bases and J by 9 bases, and 17 bases separated the two germline ends. The CDR3 length is 13 residues. CDR3 region: CSARTGTAASYTF. The CDR3 coding sequence is TGCAGTGCTAGGACCGGGACGGCGGCAAGCTACACCTTC.

There are many counts of this clonotype. The chain couples TRBV7-2 to TRBJ2-5; TRBD1 matches 7 bases. With V trimmed by 5 bases and J by 1 base, 4 bases remained unmatched. This CDR3 has 14 residues. Germline assignment: CDR1 SGHTA and CDR2 FQGNSA. Here the CDR3 reads CASSANRGQETQYF. CDR3 DNA: TGTGCCAGCAGCGCGAACAGGGGCCAAGAGACCCAGTACTTC.

V and J are TRBV27 and TRBJ2-7, with TRBD2 identical over 11 bases. The CDR3 consists of 17 residues. The germline gives CDR1 MNHEY, CDR2 SMNVEV (reference sequence). V lost 6 bases, J lost 7 bases, and 17 bases stayed unmatched. CDR3 sequence (DNA): TGTGCCAGCAGCCGAAAATTCGAACTAGCGGGAGTGTTGGAGCAGTACTTC. Translation: CASSRKFELAGVLEQYF.

Points on this clonotype: Likely a read error: the CDR3 ends without its conserved phenylalanine or tryptophan. V and J are TRBV14 and TRBJ1-2; D is unclear. The germline CDR1 and CDR2 sequences are SGHDN and FVKESK. The CDR3 is 12 amino acids. V was trimmed by 3 bases and J by 2 bases, leaving 4 bases between them. The CDR3 here is CASSQPNYGYTL. The CDR3, as DNA: TGTGCCAGCAGCCAGCCCAACTATGGCTACACCCTC.

This clonotype was counted at least ten times. CDR3 region: CASSPTDGYEQYF. In DNA form, the CDR3 reads TGTGCCAGCAGTCCCACGGACGGCTACGAGCAGTACTTC. V is TRBV6-1 and J is TRBJ2-7; no clear D gene. V shed 5 bases and J shed 3 bases, with 11 bases lying between them. Germline V lookup: CDR1 MNHNS, CDR2 SASEGT. This CDR3 has 13 residues.

The chain is built from TRBV24-1 and TRBJ1-2; tentative D call: TRBD1 (6 bases). V was clipped by 11 bases and J by 0 bases, with 27 bases between them. The V gene's germline CDR1 is KGHDR and CDR2 SFDVKD. The CDR3 runs 18 residues. In DNA, the CDR3 is TGTGCCAGCTCGCGCAAGGACAGCTCAGCCGGGACTAACTATGGCTACACCTTC. Translation gives CASSRKDSSAGTNYGYTF.

Regarding this clonotype: A much larger clonotype is one base distant, so this may be a read error. The chain combines TRBV7-3 with TRBJ2-3, with 8 bases lining up with TRBD2. This CDR3 spans 15 amino acids. V gave up 5 bases and J gave up 5 bases; unmatched junction bases: 9. Germline V gives CDR1 SGHTA, CDR2 FQGTGA. The CDR3 sequence is CASSLDGGVRDTQYF. CDR3 bases: TGTGCCAGCAGCCTTGACGGGGGGGTTAGAGATACGCAGTATTTT.

J is TRBJ2-3 and V is TRBV5-1; maybe TRBD2 (7 bases). V was cut by 6 bases and J by 3 bases, with 14 bases left in between. CDR1 is SGHRS, CDR2 YFSETQ, per germline. The CDR3 has 14 residues. The CDR3 DNA reads as TGCGCCAGCAAGTGGGAGGGGGATACAGATACGCAGTATTTT. Translated: CASKWEGDTDTQYF.

The rearrangement links TRBV11-1 to TRBJ1-5; 12 nucleotides line up with TRBD1. V was clipped by 4 bases and J by 2 bases; unmatched bases: 9. The germline V gene has CDR1 SGHAT and CDR2 FQDESV (reference sequence). There are 18 residues in the CDR3. CDR3 sequence reads: CASSSQRDRGPGNQPQHF. The CDR3 nucleotides are TGTGCCAGCAGCTCTCAACGGGACAGGGGGCCTGGCAATCAGCCCCAGCATTTT. The full variable domain, rest sourced from reference TRBV11-1 and TRBJ1-5, is EAEVAQSPRYKITEKSQAVAFWCDPISGHATLYWYRQILGQGPELLVQFQDESVVDDSQLPKDRFSAERLKGVDSTLKIQPAELGDSAMYLCASSSQRDRGPGNQPQHFGDGTRLSIL.

The CDR3 protein is CASSPPPATNTEAFF. The CDR3 nucleotides read TGTGCCAGCAGCCCACCCCCAGCTACGAACACTGAAGCTTTCTTT. This chain joins TRBV7-9 and TRBJ1-1; D ambiguous. The V and J ends lost 5 bases and 1 base respectively, with 14 bases between them. This CDR3 region has 15 residues. The germline V gene has CDR1 SEHNR and CDR2 FQNEAQ (reference sequence).

This clonotype was found many times. The chain carries TRBV24-1 and TRBJ2-7; tentatively, D is TRBD1 (5 bases). The CDR3 consists of 13 residues. The germline V and J ends were trimmed by 5 bases and 1 base, with 8 bases remaining between them. Looked up from germline, CDR1 is KGHDR and CDR2 is SFDVKD. The DNA for the CDR3 is TGTGCCACCAGTGTGCAGGGTTCCTACGAGCAGTACTTC. It encodes CATSVQGSYEQYF.

The chain carries TRBV30 and TRBJ1-1; D call uncertain. Germline-derived CDR1 and CDR2 are GTSNPN and SVGIG (reference sequence). This CDR3 has 11 amino acids. V was cut by 5 bases and J by 1 base, with 5 bases left in between. The CDR3 region is CAWGRNTEAFF. The DNA for the CDR3 is TGTGCCTGGGGGAGGAACACTGAAGCTTTCTTT.

This clonotype was found a few times. This sequence joins TRBV7-2 and TRBJ2-7; D is unresolved. Trimming took off 10 bases at V and 6 bases at J, with 10 bases between the two ends. The CDR3 loop spans 10 amino acids. From germline, CDR1 is SGHTA and CDR2 FQGNSA. CDR3 DNA: TGTGCCACGGCGACTGGCGAGCAGTACTTC. Its protein product is CATATGEQYF.